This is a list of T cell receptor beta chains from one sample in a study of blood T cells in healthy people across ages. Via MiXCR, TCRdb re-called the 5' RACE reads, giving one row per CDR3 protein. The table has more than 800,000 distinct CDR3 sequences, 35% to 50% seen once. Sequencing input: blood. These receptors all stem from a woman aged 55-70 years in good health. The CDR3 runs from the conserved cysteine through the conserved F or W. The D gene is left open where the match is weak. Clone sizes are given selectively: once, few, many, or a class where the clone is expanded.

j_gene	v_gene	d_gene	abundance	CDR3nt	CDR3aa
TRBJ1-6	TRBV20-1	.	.	TGCAGTGCTAGAGAACATAGGAGCTCCTATAATTCACCCCTCCACTTT	CSAREHRSSYNSPLHF
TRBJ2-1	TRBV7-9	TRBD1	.	TGTGCCAGCAGCTCCCCCCGGGACAGGGGACCCTATGAGCAGTTCTTC	CASSSPRDRGPYEQFF
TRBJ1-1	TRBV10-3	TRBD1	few	TGTGCCATCAGTTCTGGACAGGGTATCATGAACACTGAAGCTTTCTTT	CAISSGQGIMNTEAFF
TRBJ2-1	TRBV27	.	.	TGTGCCAGCAGCCGAGGTGGGGTTCAAGAGACCCAGTTCTTC	CASSRGGVQETQFF
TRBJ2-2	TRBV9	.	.	TGTGCCAGCAGCGTAGGTGGGGGGGAGCTGTTTTTT	CASSVGGGELFF
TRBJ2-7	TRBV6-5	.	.	TGTGCCAGCAGTAGCAGTGTTGGGGGGTCCTCCTACGAGCAGTACTTC	CASSSSVGGSSYEQYF
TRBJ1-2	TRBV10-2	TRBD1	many	TGTGCCAGCAGCTCCCCGGACAGGGCGAACTATGGCTACACCTTC	CASSSPDRANYGYTF
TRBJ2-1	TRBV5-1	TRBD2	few	TGCGCCAGCAGCTTGGCCGCTAGCGGGAGCAATGAGCAGTTCTTC	CASSLAASGSNEQFF
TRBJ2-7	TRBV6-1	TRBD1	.	TGTGCCAGCAGTGTAACCGGGACAGGGAAGTACGAGCAGTACTTC	CASSVTGTGKYEQYF
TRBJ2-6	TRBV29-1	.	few	TGCAGCGTTGTAGTTGCCTCCCCTGGGGCCAACGTCCTGACTTTC	CSVVVASPGANVLTF
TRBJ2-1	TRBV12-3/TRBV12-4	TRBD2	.	TGTGCCAGCAGTTTAGGACGTCGCGGACTAGCTTTCTCCTACAATGAGCAGTTCTTC	CASSLGRRGLAFSYNEQFF
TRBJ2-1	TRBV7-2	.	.	TGTGCCTGCAGCCCTAGGGCCCCACTTCGGGGCCCAGGGTGGCAAGAGACCCAGTTCTTC	CACSPRAPLRGPGWQETQFF
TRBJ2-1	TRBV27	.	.	TGTGCCAGCAGTTTATATCTGGCTAGAAGTAATGAGCAGTTCTTC	CASSLYLARSNEQFF
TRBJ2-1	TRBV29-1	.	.	TGCAGCGTTTCCCCGCCCGGGGGGCGCAATGAGCAGTTCTTC	CSVSPPGGRNEQFF
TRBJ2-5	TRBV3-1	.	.	TGTGCCAGCAGCCAAGAGGGCAGAGGGGAGACCCAGTACTTC	CASSQEGRGETQYF
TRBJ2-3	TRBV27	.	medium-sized	TGTGCCAGCAGTCCCGGGGGAGGCCCTAGCACAGATACGCAGTATTTT	CASSPGGGPSTDTQYF
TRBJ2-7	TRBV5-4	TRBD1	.	TGTGCCAGCAGCCCGGACAGGGGGGCTTTTAGGTCCTACGAGCAGTACTTC	CASSPDRGAFRSYEQYF
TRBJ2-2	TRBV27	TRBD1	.	TGTGCCAGCAGTACTGACAGGGGAGGAGAGGCCGGGGAGCTGTTTTTT	CASSTDRGGEAGELFF
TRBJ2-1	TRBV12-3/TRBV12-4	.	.	TGTGCCAGCAGTTTCGTTCCAGTCCATGAGCAGTTCTTC	CASSFVPVHEQFF
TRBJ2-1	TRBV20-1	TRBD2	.	TGCAGTGCTTCTAATCAGCGGGAGGGGTACAATGAGCAGTTCTTC	CSASNQREGYNEQFF
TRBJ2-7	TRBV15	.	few	TGTGCCACCAGCAGCGGACCGACGCGCGAGCAGTACTTC	CATSSGPTREQYF
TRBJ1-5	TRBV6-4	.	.	TGTGCCAGCAGTGACTCTGCCAGACATAGCAATCAGCCCCAGCATTTT	CASSDSARHSNQPQHF
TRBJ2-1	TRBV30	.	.	TGTGCCTGGAGTGCACACCTATACAATGAGCAGTTCTTC	CAWSAHLYNEQFF
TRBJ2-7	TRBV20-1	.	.	TGCAGTGCTAGATTGAGAGACGGGTGGGGTAACGAGCAGTACTTC	CSARLRDGWGNEQYF
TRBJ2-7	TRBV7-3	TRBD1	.	TGTGCCAGCAGCTTCCAAGGGGGACAGGGCCCCTACGAGCAGTACTTC	CASSFQGGQGPYEQYF
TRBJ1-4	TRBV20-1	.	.	TGCAGTGCTTCACCGGGCCACCGGAGCGAAAAACTGTTTTTT	CSASPGHRSEKLFF
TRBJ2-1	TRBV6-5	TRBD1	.	TGTGCCAGCAGTTTTTGGTACCGGGACAGGGGGAAGGGTGAGCAGTTCTTC	CASSFWYRDRGKGEQFF
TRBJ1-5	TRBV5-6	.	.	TGTGCCAGCAGCTTGGGTCGGCTATTAAGCAATCAGCCCCAGCATTTT	CASSLGRLLSNQPQHF
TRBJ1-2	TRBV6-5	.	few	TGTGCCTGCAGTTACTCGGACGGGGGCTATGGCTACACCTTC	CACSYSDGGYGYTF
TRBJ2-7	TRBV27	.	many	TGTGCCAGCAGCTGGGGGAGCTCCTACGAGCAGTACTTC	CASSWGSSYEQYF
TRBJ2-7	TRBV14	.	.	TGTGCCAGCAGCCGCAAACTAGGGGACCTCTACGAGCAGTACTTC	CASSRKLGDLYEQYF
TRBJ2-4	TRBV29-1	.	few	TGCAGCGTTGAAGGAAACAGAGTGGCCAAAAACATTCAGTACTTC	CSVEGNRVAKNIQYF
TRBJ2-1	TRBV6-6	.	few	TGTGCCAGCAGTCACGTTGTCAATGAGCAGTTCTTC	CASSHVVNEQFF
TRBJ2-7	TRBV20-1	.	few	TGCAGTGCTAGCCGGGACTCTTTCCTCGAGCAGTACTTC	CSASRDSFLEQYF
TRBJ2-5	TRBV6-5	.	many	TGTGCCAGCAGTCCCGGTGGACTGGAGACCCAGTACTTC	CASSPGGLETQYF
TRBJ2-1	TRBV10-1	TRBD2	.	TGCGCCAGCAAGGGGCGGGGGTCGGATGAGCAGTTCTTC	CASKGRGSDEQFF
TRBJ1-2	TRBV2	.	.	TGTGCCAGCAGATCTTTGGAGACAACGTGGGGCTACACCTTC	CASRSLETTWGYTF
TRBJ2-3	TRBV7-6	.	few	TGTGCCAGCAGCCTAGCGGCAGGGGAAGGGGATACGCAGTATTTT	CASSLAAGEGDTQYF
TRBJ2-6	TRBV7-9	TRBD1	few	TGTGCCAGCAGCTCGGACAGGGGGCTTCGGCACGTCCTGACTTTC	CASSSDRGLRHVLTF
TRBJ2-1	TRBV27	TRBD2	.	TGTGCCAGCAGTGATGGGACTAGCGGCTACAATGAGCAGTTCTTC	CASSDGTSGYNEQFF
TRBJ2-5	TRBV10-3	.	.	TGTGCCATCAGTGAGGGGTCTGAGCAGTACTTC	CAISEGSEQYF
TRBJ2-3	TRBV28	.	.	TGTGCCAGCAGTCCGCTTGGTCAGGGGCTGGGAGATACGCAGTATTTT	CASSPLGQGLGDTQYF
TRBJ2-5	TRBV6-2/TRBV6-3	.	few	TGTGCCAGCAGTTACCAGCGGACCGGACAAGAGACCCAGTACTTC	CASSYQRTGQETQYF
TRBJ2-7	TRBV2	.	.	TGTGCCAGCAGTGATAGGGGACACAGCTACGAGCAGTACTTC	CASSDRGHSYEQYF
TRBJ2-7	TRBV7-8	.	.	TGTGCCAGCACCGGCACCGTGGTTAAAGTTTTCTACGAGCAGTACTTC	CASTGTVVKVFYEQYF
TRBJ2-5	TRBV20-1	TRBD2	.	TGCAGTGCTAGAGATCAGGGACTAGCGGGAGTGTCATTAGAGACCCAGTACTTC	CSARDQGLAGVSLETQYF
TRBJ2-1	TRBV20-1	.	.	TGCAGTGTTTTCGGGGCCAATGAGCAGTTCTTC	CSVFGANEQFF
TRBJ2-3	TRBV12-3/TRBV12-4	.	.	TGTGCCAGCAGTTTAAGGAGGGGGCTAGCGGACACAGATACGCAGTATTTT	CASSLRRGLADTDTQYF
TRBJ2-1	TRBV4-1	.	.	TGCGCCAGCAGCCAACAGGTGGCCTACAATGAGCAGTTCTTC	CASSQQVAYNEQFF
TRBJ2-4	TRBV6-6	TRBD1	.	TGTGCCAGCAGTTACTCGCAGGGGGCAGCGGCCAAAAACATTCAGTACTTC	CASSYSQGAAAKNIQYF
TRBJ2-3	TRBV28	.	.	TGTGCCAGCAGTTTGGACGCACGCACGCAGTATTTT	CASSLDARTQYF
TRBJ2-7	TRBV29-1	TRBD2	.	TGCAGCGTTGAAGGCTTGTCCCTAGCGGGAGGTTCCGACGAGCAGTACTTC	CSVEGLSLAGGSDEQYF